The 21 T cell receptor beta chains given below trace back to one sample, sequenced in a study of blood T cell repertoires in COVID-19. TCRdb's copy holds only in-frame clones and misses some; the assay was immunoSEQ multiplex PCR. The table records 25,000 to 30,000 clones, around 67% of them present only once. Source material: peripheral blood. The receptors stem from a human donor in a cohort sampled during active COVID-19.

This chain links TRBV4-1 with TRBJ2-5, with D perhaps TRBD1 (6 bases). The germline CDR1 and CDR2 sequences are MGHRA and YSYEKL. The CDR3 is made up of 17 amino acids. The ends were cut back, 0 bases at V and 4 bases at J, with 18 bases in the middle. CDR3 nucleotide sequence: TGCGCCAGCAGCCAAGATTGGCCAGGGGTAACGGGAGAGACCCAGTACTTC. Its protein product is CASSQDWPGVTGETQYF.

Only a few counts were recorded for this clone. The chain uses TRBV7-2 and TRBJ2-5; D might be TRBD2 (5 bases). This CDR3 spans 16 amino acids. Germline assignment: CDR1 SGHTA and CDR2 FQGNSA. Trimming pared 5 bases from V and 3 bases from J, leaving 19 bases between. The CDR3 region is CASSPRPPGLEETQYF. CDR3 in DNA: TGTGCCAGCAGCCCCCGCCCACCGGGATTAGAAGAGACCCAGTACTTC.

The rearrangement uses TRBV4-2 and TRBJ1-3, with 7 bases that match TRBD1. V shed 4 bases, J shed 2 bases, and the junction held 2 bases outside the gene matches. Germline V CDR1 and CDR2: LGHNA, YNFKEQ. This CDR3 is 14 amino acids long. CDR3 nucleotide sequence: TGTGCCAGCAGCCTGACAGGGACTGGAAACACCATATATTTT. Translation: CASSLTGTGNTIYF.

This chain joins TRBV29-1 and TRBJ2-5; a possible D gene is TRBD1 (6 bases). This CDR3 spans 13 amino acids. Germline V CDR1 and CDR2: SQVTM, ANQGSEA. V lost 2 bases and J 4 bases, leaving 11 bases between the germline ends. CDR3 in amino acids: CSVEQGSGETQYF. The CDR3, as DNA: TGCAGCGTTGAACAGGGGTCAGGAGAGACCCAGTACTTC.

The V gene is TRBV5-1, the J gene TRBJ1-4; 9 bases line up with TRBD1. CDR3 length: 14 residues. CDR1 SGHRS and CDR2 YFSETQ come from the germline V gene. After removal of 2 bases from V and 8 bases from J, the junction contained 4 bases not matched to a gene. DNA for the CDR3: TGCGCCAGCAGCTTAGACAGGGGGGACGAAAAACTGTTTTTT. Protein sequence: CASSLDRGDEKLFF.

The CDR3 region has the DNA TGTGCCAGTAGTATTGAAGGGGGACAGGGTTACGAGCAGTACTTC. Protein: CASSIEGGQGYEQYF. The chain is built from TRBV19 and TRBJ2-7, with 9 bases aligning to TRBD1. Germline CDR1 is LNHDA and CDR2 is SQIVND (reference sequence). Trimming cost V 3 bases and J 4 bases; bases outside gene matches: 7. This CDR3 is built from 15 residues. The full variable domain, in which reference TRBV19 and TRBJ2-7 provide the parts outside the CDR3, is DGGITQSPKYLFRKEGQNVTLSCEQNLNHDAMYWYRQDPGQGLRLIYYSQIVNDFQKGDIAEGYSVSREKKESFPLTVTSAQKNPTAFYLCASSIEGGQGYEQYFGPGTRLTVT.

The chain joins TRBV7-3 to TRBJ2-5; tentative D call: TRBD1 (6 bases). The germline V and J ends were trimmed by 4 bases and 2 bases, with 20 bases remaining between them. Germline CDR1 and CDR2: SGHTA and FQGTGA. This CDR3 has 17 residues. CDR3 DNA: TGTGCCAGCAGCTCAAATCGGGACACGCCTTCACAAGAGACCCAGTACTTC. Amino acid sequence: CASSSNRDTPSQETQYF.

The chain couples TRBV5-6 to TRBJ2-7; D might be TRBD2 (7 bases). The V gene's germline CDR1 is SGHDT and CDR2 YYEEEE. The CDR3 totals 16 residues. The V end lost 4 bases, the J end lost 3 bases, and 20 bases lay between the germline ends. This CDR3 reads CASSVLGAGADYEQYF. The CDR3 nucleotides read TGTGCCAGCAGCGTTTTGGGGGCGGGGGCGGACTACGAGCAGTACTTC.

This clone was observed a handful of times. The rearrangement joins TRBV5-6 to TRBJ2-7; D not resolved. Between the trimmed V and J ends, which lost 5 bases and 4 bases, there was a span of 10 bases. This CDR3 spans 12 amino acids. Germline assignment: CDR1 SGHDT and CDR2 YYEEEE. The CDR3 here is CASSRWAYEQYF. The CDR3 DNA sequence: TGTGCCAGCAGTAGGTGGGCGTACGAGCAGTACTTC.

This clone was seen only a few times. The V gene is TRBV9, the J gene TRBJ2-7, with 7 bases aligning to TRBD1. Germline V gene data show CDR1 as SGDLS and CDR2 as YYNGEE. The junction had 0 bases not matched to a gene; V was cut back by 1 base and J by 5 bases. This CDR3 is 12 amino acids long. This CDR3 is CASSVTGDEQYF. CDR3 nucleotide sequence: TGTGCCAGCAGCGTAACAGGGGACGAGCAGTACTTC.

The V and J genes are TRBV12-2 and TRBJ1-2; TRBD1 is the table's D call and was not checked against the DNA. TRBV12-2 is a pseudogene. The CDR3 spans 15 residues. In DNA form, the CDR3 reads TGTGCAAGTCGCTTCCGGCCGGACAGGGGCCATGGCTACACCTTC. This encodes CASRFRPDRGHGYTF.

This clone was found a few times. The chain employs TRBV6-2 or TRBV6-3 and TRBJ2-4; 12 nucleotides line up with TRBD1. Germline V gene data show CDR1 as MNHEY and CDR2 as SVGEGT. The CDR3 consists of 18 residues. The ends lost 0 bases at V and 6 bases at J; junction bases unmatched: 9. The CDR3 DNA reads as TGTGCCAGCAGTTACTCAAGGGACAGGGGGCTGCGCGGAAACATTCAGTACTTC. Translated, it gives CASSYSRDRGLRGNIQYF.

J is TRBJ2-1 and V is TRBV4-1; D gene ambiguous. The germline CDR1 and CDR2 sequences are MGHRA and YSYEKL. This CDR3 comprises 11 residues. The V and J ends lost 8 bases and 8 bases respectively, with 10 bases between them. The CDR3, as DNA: TGCGCCAGCCGGTTTGTGGATGAGCAGTTCTTC. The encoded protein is CASRFVDEQFF.

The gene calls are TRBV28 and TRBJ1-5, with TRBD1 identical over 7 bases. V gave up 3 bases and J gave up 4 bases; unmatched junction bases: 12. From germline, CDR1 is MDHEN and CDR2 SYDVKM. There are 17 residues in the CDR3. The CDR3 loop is CASSFAFQDRYNQPQHF. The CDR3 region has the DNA TGTGCCAGCAGTTTTGCATTCCAGGACAGGTATAATCAGCCCCAGCATTTT.

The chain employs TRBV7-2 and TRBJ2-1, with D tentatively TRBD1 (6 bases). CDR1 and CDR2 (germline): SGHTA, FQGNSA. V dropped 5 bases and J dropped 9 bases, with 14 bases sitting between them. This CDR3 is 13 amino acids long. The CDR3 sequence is CASSPNQGSEQFF. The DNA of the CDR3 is TGTGCCAGCAGCCCGAACCAGGGGAGTGAGCAGTTCTTC.

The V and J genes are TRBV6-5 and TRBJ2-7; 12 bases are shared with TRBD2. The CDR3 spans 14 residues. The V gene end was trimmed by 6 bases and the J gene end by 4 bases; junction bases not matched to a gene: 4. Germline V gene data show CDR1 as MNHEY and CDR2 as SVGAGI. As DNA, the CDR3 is TGTGCCAGCAGACGTACTAGCGGGGGGTACGAGCAGTACTTC. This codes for CASRRTSGGYEQYF.

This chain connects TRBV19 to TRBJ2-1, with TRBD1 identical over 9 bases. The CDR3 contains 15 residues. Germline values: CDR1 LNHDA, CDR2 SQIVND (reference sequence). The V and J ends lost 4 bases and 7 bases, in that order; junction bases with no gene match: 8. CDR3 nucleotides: TGTGCCAGTAGTAACGCCGGGACAGGGAGTAATGAGCAGTTCTTC. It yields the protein CASSNAGTGSNEQFF.

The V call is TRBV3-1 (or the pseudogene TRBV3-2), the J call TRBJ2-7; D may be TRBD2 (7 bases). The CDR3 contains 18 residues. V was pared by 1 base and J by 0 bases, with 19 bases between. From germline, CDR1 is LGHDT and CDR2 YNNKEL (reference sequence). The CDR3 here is CASSQVGPGGPISYEQYF. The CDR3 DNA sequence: TGTGCCAGCAGCCAAGTGGGGCCGGGGGGCCCCATCTCCTACGAGCAGTACTTC.

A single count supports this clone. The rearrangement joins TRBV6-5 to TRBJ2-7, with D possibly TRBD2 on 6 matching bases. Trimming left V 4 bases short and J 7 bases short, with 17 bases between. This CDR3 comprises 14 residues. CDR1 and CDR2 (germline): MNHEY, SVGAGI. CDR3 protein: CASSLRGIGWEQYF. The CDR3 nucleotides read TGTGCCAGCAGTTTACGCGGGATAGGGTGGGAGCAGTACTTC.

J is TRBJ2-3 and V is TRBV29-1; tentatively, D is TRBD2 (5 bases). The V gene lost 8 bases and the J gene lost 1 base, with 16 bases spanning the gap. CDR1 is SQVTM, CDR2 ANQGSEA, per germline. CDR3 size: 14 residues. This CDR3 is CSFLASQRTDTQYF. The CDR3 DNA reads TGCAGCTTCTTAGCGTCACAACGCACAGATACGCAGTATTTT.

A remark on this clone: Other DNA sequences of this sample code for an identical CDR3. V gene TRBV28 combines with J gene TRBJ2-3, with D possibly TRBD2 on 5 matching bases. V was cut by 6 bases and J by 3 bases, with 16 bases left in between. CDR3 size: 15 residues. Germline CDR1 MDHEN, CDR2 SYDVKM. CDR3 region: CASSPPSGLTDTQYF. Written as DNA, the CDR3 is TGTGCCAGCAGCCCCCCGTCCGGACTTACAGATACGCAGTATTTT.